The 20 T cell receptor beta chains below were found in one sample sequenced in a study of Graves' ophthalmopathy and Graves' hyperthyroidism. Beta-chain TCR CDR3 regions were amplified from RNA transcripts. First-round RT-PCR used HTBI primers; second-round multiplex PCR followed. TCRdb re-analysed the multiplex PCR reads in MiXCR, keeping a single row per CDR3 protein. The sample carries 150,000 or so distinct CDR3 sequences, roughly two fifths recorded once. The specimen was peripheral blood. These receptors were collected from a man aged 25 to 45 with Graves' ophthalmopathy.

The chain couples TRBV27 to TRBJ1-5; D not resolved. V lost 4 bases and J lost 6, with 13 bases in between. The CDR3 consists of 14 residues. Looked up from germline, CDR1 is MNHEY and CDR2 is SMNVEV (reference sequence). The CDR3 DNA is TGTGCCAGCAGTTCATCCCCCTTGGGTCAGCCCCAGCATTTT. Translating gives CASSSSPLGQPQHF.

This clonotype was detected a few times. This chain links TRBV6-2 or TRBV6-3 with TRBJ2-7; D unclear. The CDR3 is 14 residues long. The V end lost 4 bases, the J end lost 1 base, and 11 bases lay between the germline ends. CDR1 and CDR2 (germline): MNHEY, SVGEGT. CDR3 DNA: TGTGCCAGCAGTTCGCAAAGGGCATCCTACGAGCAGTACTTC. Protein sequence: CASSSQRASYEQYF.

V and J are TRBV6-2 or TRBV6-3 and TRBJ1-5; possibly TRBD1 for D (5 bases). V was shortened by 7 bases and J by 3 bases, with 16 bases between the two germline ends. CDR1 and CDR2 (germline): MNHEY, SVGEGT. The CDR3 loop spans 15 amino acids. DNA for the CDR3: TGTGCCAGCAATGATGGGGCAGCGACCAATCAGCCCCAGCATTTT. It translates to CASNDGAATNQPQHF.

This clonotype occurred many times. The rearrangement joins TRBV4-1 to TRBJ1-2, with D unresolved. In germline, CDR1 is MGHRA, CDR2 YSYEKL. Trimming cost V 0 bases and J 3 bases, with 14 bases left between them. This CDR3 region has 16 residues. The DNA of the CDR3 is TGCGCCAGCAGCCAAGATAGGTCTATCGCCCACTATGGCTACACCTTC. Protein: CASSQDRSIAHYGYTF.

The CDR3 reads CSAPRTGGHEQYF. The DNA of the CDR3 is TGCAGTGCTCCACGGACAGGGGGCCACGAGCAGTACTTC. The chain carries TRBV20-1 and TRBJ2-7, with 11 bases matching TRBD1. The germline gives CDR1 DFQATT, CDR2 SNEGSKA (reference sequence). This CDR3 has 13 amino acids. Trimming cost V 5 bases and J 5 bases; bases outside gene matches: 5.

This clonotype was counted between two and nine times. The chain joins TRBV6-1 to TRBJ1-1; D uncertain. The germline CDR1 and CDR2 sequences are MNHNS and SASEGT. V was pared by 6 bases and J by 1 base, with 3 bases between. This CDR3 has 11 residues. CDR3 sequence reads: CASRKNTEAFF. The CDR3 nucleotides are TGTGCCAGCAGGAAGAACACTGAAGCTTTCTTT.

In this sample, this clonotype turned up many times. CDR3 sequence reads: CAWSPRDRGRGTGELFF. The DNA for the CDR3 is TGTGCCTGGAGTCCGAGGGACAGGGGGCGAGGAACCGGGGAGCTGTTTTTT. V gene TRBV30 combines with J gene TRBJ2-2; the match to TRBD1 covers 12 bases. The trim removed 2 bases at V and 5 bases at J, leaving 9 bases unmatched. Germline V gene lookup returns CDR1 GTSNPN and CDR2 SVGIG (reference sequence). The CDR3 is 17 amino acids.

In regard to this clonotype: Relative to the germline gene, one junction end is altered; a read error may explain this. CDR3 in amino acids: CASRLSAGTESFF. The DNA of the CDR3 is TGCGCCAGCCGACTCTCCGCAGGGACTGAATCTTTCTTT. This chain links TRBV5-1 with TRBJ1-1; tentatively, D is TRBD1 (5 bases). The CDR3 length is 13 residues. CDR1 and CDR2 (germline): SGHRS, YFSETQ. The variable domain in full, with the rest retrieved from reference TRBV5-1 and TRBJ1-1, is KAGVTQTPRYLIKTRGQQVTLSCSPISGHRSVSWYQQTPGQGLQFLFEYFSETQRNKGNFPGRFSGRQFSNSRSEMNVSTLELGDSALYLCASRLSAGTESFFGQGTRLTVV.

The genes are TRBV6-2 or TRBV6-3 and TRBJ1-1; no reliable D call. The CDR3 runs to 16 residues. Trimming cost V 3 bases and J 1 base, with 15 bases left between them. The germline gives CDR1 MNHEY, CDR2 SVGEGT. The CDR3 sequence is CASSYQVIDKNTEAFF. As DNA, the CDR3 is TGTGCCAGCAGTTATCAGGTTATAGACAAGAACACTGAAGCTTTCTTT.

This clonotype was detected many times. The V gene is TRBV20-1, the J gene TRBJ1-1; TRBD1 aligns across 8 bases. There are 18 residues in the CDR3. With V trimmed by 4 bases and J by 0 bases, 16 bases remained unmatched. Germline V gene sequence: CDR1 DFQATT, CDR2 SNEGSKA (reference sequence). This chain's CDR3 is CSATRQGQGWTLNTEAFF. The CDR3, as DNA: TGCAGTGCTACACGACAAGGACAGGGTTGGACCCTGAACACTGAAGCTTTCTTT.

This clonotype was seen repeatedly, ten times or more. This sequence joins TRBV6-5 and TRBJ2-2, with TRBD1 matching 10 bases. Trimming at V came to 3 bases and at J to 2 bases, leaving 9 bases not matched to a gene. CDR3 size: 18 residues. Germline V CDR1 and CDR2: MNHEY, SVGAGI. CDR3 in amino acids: CASSYPRDRGLNTGELFF. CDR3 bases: TGTGCCAGCAGTTATCCGCGGGACAGGGGATTAAACACCGGGGAGCTGTTTTTT.

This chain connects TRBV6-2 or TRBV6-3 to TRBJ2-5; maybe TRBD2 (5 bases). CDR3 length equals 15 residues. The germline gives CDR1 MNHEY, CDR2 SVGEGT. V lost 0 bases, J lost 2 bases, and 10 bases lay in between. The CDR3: CASSYSLSVQETQYF. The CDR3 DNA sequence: TGTGCCAGCAGTTACTCGCTTAGCGTGCAAGAGACCCAGTACTTC.

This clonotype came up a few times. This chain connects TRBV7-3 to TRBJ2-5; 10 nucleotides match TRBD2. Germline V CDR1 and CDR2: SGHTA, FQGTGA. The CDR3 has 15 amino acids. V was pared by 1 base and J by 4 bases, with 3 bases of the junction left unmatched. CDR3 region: CASSLIAGGRETQYF. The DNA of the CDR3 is TGTGCCAGCAGCTTAATAGCGGGAGGTAGAGAGACCCAGTACTTC.

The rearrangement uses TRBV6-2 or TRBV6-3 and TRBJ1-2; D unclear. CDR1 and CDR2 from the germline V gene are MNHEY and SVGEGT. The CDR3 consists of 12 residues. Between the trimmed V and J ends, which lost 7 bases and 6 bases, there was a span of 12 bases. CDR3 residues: CASNLLGDGYTF. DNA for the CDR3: TGTGCCAGCAATCTCCTTGGGGATGGCTACACCTTC.

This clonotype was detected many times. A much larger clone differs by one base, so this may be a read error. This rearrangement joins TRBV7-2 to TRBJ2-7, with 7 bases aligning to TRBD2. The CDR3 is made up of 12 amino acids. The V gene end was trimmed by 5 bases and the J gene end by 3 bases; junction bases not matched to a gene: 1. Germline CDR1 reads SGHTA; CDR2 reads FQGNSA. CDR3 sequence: CASSRDYYEQYF. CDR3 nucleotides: TGTGCCAGCAGCCGGGACTACTACGAGCAGTACTTC.

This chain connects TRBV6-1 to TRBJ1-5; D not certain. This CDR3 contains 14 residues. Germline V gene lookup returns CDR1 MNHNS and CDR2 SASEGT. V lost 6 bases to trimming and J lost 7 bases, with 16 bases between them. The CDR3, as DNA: TGTGCCAGCAGCTGGACGGACCTGGGACAGCCCCAGCATTTT. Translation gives CASSWTDLGQPQHF.

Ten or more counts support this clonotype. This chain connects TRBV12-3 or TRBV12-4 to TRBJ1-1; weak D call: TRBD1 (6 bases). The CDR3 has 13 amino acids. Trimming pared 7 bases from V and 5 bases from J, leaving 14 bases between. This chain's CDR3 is CASTTNRATEAFF. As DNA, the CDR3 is TGTGCCAGCACCACAAACAGGGCGACTGAAGCTTTCTTT.

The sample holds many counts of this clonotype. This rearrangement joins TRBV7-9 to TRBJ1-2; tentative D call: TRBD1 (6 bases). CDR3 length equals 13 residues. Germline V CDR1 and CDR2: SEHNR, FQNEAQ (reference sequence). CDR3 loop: CAIPFPRGQGYTF. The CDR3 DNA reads TGTGCTATCCCCTTTCCACGGGGGCAGGGCTACACCTTC.

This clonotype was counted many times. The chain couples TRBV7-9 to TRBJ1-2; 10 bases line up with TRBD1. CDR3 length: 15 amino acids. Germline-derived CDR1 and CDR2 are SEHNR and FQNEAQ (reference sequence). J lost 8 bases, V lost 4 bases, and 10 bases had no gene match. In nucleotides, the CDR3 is TGTGCCAGCAGCTCTAGCGGGACAGGGGTGCGAGGCTACACCTTC. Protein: CASSSSGTGVRGYTF.

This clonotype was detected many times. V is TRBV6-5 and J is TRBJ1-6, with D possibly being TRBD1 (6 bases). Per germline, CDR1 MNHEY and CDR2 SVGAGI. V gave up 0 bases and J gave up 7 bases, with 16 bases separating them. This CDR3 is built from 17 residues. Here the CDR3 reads CASSYSMGARRNSPLHF. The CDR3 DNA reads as TGTGCCAGCAGTTACTCTATGGGGGCCCGACGGAATTCACCCCTCCACTTT.